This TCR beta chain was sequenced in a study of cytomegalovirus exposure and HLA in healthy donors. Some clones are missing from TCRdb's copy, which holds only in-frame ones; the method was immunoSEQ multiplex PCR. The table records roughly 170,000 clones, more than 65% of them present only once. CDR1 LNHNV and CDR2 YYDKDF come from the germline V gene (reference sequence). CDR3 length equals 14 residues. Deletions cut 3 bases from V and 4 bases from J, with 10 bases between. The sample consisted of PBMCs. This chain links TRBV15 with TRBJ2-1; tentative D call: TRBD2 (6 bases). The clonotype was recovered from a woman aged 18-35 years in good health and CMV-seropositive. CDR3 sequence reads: CATSSGGAYNEQFF. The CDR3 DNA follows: TGTGCCACCAGCAGCGGGGGAGCTTACAATGAGCAGTTCTTC.